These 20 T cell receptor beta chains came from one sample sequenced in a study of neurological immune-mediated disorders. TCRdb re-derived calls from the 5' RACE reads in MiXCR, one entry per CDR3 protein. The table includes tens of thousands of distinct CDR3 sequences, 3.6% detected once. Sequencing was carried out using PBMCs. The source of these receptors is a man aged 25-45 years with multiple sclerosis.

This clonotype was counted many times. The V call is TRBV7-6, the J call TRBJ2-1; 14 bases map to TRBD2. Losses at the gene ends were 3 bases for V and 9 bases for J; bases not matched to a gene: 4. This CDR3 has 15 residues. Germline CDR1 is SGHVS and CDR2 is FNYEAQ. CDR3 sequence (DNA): TGTGCCAGCAGCTTTGGGACTAGCGGGGGATCTGAGCAGTTCTTC. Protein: CASSFGTSGGSEQFF. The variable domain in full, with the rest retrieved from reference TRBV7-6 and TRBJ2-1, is GAGVSQSPRYKVTKRGQDVALRCDPISGHVSLYWYRQALGQGPEFLTYFNYEAQQDKSGLPNDRFSAERPEGSISTLTIQRTEQRDSAMYRCASSFGTSGGSEQFFGPGTRLTVL.

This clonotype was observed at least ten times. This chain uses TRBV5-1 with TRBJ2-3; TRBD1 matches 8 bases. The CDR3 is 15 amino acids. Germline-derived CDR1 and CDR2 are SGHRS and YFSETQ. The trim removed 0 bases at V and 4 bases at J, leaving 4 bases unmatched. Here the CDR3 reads CASSLVGQVADTQYF. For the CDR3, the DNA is TGCGCCAGCAGCTTGGTGGGACAGGTTGCAGATACGCAGTATTTT.

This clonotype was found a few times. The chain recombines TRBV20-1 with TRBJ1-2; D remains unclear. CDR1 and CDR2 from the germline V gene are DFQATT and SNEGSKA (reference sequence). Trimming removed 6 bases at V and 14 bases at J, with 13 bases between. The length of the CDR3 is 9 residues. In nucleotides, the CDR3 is TGCAGTGCCAACGATGTGGAAACCTTC. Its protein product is CSANDVETF.

The CDR3, as DNA: TGCGCCAGCAGCCGAGGACAGGGGGCGGATCAGCCCCAGCATTTT. Translating gives CASSRGQGADQPQHF. V and J are TRBV4-1 and TRBJ1-5, with 11 bases aligning to TRBD1. Unmatched junction bases numbered 4, after V lost 4 bases and J lost 5 bases. The CDR3 has 15 residues. The germline CDR1 and CDR2 sequences are MGHRA and YSYEKL.

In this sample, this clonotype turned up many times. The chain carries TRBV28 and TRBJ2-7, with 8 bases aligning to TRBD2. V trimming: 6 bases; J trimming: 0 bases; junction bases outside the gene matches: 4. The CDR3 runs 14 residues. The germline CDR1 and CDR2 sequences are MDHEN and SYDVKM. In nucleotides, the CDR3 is TGTGCCAGCAGATTAAGCGGGAGCTCCTACGAGCAGTACTTC. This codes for CASRLSGSSYEQYF.

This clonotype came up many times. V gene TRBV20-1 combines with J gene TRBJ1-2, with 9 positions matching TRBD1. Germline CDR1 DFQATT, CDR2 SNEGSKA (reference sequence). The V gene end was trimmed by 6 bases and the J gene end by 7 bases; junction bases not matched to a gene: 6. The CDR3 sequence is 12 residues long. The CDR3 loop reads CSALTGGSGYTF. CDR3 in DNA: TGCAGTGCCCTCACAGGGGGCTCTGGCTACACCTTC.

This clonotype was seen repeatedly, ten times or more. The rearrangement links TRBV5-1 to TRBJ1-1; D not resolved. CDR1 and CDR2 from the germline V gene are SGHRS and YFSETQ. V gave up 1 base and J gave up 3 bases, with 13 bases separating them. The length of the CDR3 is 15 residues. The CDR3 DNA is TGCGCCAGCAGCTTGTCGGGCAGTAATTACACTGAAGCTTTCTTT. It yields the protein CASSLSGSNYTEAFF. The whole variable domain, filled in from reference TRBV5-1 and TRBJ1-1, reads KAGVTQTPRYLIKTRGQQVTLSCSPISGHRSVSWYQQTPGQGLQFLFEYFSETQRNKGNFPGRFSGRQFSNSRSEMNVSTLELGDSALYLCASSLSGSNYTEAFFGQGTRLTVV.

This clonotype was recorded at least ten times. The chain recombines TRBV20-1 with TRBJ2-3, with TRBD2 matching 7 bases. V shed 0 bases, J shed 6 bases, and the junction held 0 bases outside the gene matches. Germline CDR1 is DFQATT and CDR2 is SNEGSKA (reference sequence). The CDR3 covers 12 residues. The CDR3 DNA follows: TGCAGTGCTAGAGAAGCGGGGGATACGCAGTATTTT. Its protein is CSAREAGDTQYF.

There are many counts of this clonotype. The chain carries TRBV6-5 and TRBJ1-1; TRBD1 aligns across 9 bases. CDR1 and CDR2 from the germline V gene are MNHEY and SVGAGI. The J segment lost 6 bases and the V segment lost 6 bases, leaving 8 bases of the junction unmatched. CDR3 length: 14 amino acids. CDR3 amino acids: CASSRQGVSPEAFF. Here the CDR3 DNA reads TGTGCCAGCAGCCGACAGGGGGTGAGCCCTGAAGCTTTCTTT.

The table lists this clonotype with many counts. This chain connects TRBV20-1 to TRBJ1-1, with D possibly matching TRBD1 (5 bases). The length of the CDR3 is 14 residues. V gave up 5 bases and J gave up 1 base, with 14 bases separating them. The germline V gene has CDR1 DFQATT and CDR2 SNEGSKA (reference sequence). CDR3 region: CSADGAQANTEAFF. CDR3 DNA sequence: TGCAGTGCTGACGGGGCGCAGGCGAACACTGAAGCTTTCTTT.

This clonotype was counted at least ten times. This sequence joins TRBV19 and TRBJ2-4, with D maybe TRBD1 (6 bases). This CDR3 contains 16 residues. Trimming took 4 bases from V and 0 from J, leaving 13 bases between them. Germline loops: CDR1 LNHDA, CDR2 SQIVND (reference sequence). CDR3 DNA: TGTGCCAGTAGTACCGACAGGTACCTAGCCAAAAACATTCAGTACTTC. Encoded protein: CASSTDRYLAKNIQYF.

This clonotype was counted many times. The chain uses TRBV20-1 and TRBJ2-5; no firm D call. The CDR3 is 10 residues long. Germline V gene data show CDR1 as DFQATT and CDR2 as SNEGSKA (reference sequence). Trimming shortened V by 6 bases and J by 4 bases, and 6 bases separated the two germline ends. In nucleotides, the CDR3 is TGCAGTGCCGGTCGAGAGACCCAGTACTTC. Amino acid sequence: CSAGRETQYF.

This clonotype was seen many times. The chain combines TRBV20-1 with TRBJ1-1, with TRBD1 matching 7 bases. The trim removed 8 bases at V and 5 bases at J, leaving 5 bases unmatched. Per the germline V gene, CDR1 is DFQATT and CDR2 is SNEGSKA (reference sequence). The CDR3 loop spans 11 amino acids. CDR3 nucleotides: TGCAGTCTTTTACAGGGGACTGAAGCTTTCTTT. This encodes CSLLQGTEAFF.

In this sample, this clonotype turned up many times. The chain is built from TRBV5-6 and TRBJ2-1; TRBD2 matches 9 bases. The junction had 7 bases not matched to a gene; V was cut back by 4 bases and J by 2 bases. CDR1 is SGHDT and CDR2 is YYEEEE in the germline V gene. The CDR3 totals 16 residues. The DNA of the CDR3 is TGTGCCAGCAGCCGCTTTAGCGGGAGCCCCTACAATGAGCAGTTCTTC. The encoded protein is CASSRFSGSPYNEQFF. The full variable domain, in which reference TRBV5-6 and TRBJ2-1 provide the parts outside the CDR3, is DAGVTQSPTHLIKTRGQQVTLRCSPKSGHDTVSWYQQALGQGPQFIFQYYEEEERQRGNFPDRFSGHQFPNYSSELNVNALLLGDSALYLCASSRFSGSPYNEQFFGPGTRLTVL.

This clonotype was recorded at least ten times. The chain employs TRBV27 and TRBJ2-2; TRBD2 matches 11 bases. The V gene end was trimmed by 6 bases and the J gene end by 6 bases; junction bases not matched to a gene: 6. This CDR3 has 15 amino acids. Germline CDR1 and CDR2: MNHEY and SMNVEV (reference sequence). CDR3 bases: TGTGCCAGCAGCTTGGGACTAGCGGTTCCCGGGGAGCTGTTTTTT. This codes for CASSLGLAVPGELFF.

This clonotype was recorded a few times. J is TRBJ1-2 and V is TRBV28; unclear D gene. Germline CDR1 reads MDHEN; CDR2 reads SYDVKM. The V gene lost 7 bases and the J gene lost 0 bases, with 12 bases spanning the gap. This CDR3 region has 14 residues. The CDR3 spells CASTSQTTNYGYTF. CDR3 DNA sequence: TGTGCCAGCACTAGTCAGACTACTAACTATGGCTACACCTTC.

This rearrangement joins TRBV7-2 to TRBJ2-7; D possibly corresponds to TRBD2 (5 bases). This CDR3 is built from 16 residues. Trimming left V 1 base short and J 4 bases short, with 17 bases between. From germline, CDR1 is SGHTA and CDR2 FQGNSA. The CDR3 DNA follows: TGTGCCAGCAGCTTAGGGACTCACCATTCGGCATACGAGCAGTACTTC. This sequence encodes CASSLGTHHSAYEQYF. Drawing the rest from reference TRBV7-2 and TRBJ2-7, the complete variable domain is GAGVSQSPSNKVTEKGKDVELRCDPISGHTALYWYRQSLGQGLEFLIYFQGNSAPDKSGLPSDRFSAERTGGSVSTLTIQRTQQEDSAVYLCASSLGTHHSAYEQYFGPGTRLTVT.

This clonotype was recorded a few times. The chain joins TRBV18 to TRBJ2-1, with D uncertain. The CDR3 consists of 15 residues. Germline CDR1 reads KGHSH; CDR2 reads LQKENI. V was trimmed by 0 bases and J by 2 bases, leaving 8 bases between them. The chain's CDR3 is CASSPPIVPYNEQFF. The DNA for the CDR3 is TGTGCCAGCTCACCACCAATCGTTCCCTACAATGAGCAGTTCTTC.

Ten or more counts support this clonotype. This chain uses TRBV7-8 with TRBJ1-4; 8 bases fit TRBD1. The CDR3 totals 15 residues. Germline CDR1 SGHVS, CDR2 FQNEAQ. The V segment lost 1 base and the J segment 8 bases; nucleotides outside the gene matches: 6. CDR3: CASSLGTGTGEKLFF. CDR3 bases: TGTGCCAGCAGCTTAGGGACAGGGACGGGGGAAAAACTGTTTTTT.

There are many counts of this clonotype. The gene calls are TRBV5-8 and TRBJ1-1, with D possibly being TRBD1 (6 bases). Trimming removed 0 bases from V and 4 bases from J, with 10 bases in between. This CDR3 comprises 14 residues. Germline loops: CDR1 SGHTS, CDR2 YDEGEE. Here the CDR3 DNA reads TGTGCCAGCAGCTTGGACTTGGACAGCACTGAAGCTTTCTTT. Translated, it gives CASSLDLDSTEAFF.